These T cell receptor beta chains were read from a single sample in a study of CXCR3-negative and CXCR3-positive naive CD8 T cells. TCRdb reanalyzed the 5' RACE reads and collapses them to one entry per CDR3 protein, without DNA. Here the sample table reports about 130,000 distinct CDR3 sequences. The source material was naive CXCR3+ CD8+ T cells from blood. These receptors all stem from a human donor in good health. Some clones in this sample may be carry-over from other donors' samples. CDR3s include the opening cysteine and the closing phenylalanine or tryptophan.

TRBJ2-1,TRBV12-3/TRBV12-4,CASTSGRIDSYNEQFF
TRBJ2-7,TRBV13,CASSARGQGSYEQYF
TRBJ2-1,TRBV21-1,CASSNPGQYNEQFF
TRBJ2-1,TRBV6-5,CASSDTGPEQFF
TRBJ2-1,TRBV4-3,CASSQDRLAGYNEQFF
TRBJ2-3,TRBV7-3,CASSSLAGASDTQYF
TRBJ1-5,TRBV2,CASSEWGASKPQHF
TRBJ2-5,TRBV4-1,CASSSRDQETQYF
TRBJ2-1,TRBV5-1,CASSLGTPNEQFF
TRBJ2-2,TRBV4-1,CASSQAMSTRGRTGELFF
TRBJ2-1,TRBV7-2,CASSWTGNNEQFF
TRBJ2-7,TRBV5-4,CASSLIPRTGVYEQYF
TRBJ2-3,TRBV25-1,CASSALPETSGISTDTQYF
TRBJ2-1,TRBV6-4,CASSGNRGLAGDFKNNEQFF
TRBJ2-7,TRBV4-3,CASSQDRTAYEQYF
TRBJ2-3,TRBV5-1,CASSLNSGGVTDTQYF
TRBJ2-5,TRBV29-1,CSVEGGALPQETQYF
TRBJ2-5,TRBV6-2/TRBV6-3,CASLGGPQETQYF
TRBJ2-5,TRBV4-3,CASSQGTGSQETQYF
TRBJ2-5,TRBV28,CASSLQGYGETQYF
TRBJ2-1,TRBV29-1,CSASGAFYNEQFF
TRBJ2-1,TRBV27,CASSLGQTNEQFF
TRBJ2-7,TRBV7-9,CASSLPGQRSSYEQYF
TRBJ2-2,TRBV6-5,CASSYPDGELFF
TRBJ1-2,TRBV3-1,CASSQDTRFHGYTF
TRBJ2-5,TRBV6-6,CASSYPPSGAQKETQYF
TRBJ2-1,TRBV28,CASSHGLYNEQFF
TRBJ2-7,TRBV29-1,CSGLGISGGYEQYF
TRBJ1-2,TRBV29-1,CSVDPSWRQSNYGYTF